The rows below give T cell receptor beta chains drawn from one sample of a study of shared clonotypes between healthy human individuals. Assay used: immunoSEQ multiplex PCR; TCRdb lists only in-frame clones, some missing. The data show hundreds of thousands of clones, with about 96% seen just once and 0.06% held by the top ten. Sequencing used naive CD4+ T cells sorted from blood. The receptors were sampled from a woman in her 30s in good health. Both conserved end residues are trimmed from each CDR3. Rows give clone size only sometimes, using once, few, many, or a class for an expanded clone.

size,J,length,V,CDR3
-,TRBJ2-2,12,TRBV6-1,ASSFGGDTGELF
-,-,13,TRBV9,ASSVGTGVSYEQY
once,TRBJ2-1,17,TRBV4-2,ASSQDRASGIYRGDEQF
few,TRBJ1-1,12,TRBV6-1,ASSNGQAYTEAF
-,TRBJ1-1,13,TRBV28,ANLGQGDSDTEAF
-,TRBJ1-5,12,TRBV6-5,ASSYSYRGEPQH
-,TRBJ2-3,11,TRBV28,ASSFPGDDTQY
-,TRBJ2-5,14,TRBV5-1,ASSLLTSPDEETQY
-,TRBJ2-7,13,TRBV6-1,ASKDRDRAHYEQY
-,TRBJ2-7,13,TRBV13,ASSPGLAGIYEQY
-,TRBJ2-5,11,TRBV10-1,ASSGTTGGEQY
-,TRBJ2-7,15,TRBV11-2,ASSPLRAGGPQGEQY
-,TRBJ2-7,13,TRBV28,ASSLTGFGVYEQY
-,TRBJ1-1,11,TRBV6-5,ASSYLGNTEAF
-,-,10,TRBV10-1,ASKASSYEQY
few,TRBJ1-1,11,TRBV10-1,ASSGHLNTEAF